This passage covers 7 T cell receptor beta chains from one sample sequenced in a study of blood T cell repertoires in COVID-19. Sequencing used immunoSEQ multiplex PCR; TCRdb keeps in-frame clones, though not all of them. The sample comprises hundreds of thousands of clones, 80% of which are singletons, and 6% to 7.5% rests with the top ten. The sequenced sample was PBMCs or T cells enriched from blood (not recorded which). Receptors were obtained from a woman in her 40s with acute COVID-19.

This sequence joins TRBV30 and TRBJ1-2, with D maybe TRBD1 (5 bases). V gave up 3 bases and J gave up 4 bases, with 21 bases separating them. Germline assignment: CDR1 GTSNPN and CDR2 SVGIG (reference sequence). There are 16 residues in the CDR3. The CDR3 here is CAWSAALRVRGYGYTF. CDR3 sequence (DNA): TGTGCCTGGAGCGCCGCCCTCAGGGTAAGGGGCTATGGCTACACCTTC.

The genes are TRBV5-4 and TRBJ1-4, with 7 bases fitting TRBD1. Germline CDR1 reads SGHNT; CDR2 reads YYREEE (reference sequence). The length of the CDR3 is 14 residues. V lost 4 bases and J lost 7; bases outside the gene matches: 7. This CDR3 is CASSPDRGREKLFF. The CDR3 DNA follows: TGTGCCAGCAGCCCGGATAGGGGGCGTGAAAAACTGTTTTTT.

The chain links TRBV9 to TRBJ1-1; 7 bases map to TRBD1. There are 14 residues in the CDR3. Germline CDR1 SGDLS, CDR2 YYNGEE. The trim removed 4 bases at V and 3 bases at J, leaving 6 bases unmatched. CDR3 amino acids: CASSLRQGDTEAFF. CDR3 nucleotide sequence: TGTGCCAGCAGCTTACGACAGGGTGACACTGAAGCTTTCTTT.

The chain carries TRBV20-1 and TRBJ1-3; a possible D gene is TRBD1 (5 bases). The V end lost 3 bases, the J end lost 3 bases, and 15 bases lay between the germline ends. Germline loops: CDR1 DFQATT, CDR2 SNEGSKA (reference sequence). CDR3 length: 15 residues. The DNA of the CDR3 is TGCAGTGCTAGTTTCGGGCGGGGCTTTGGAAACACCATATATTTT. Its translation is CSASFGRGFGNTIYF.

This chain uses TRBV5-6 with TRBJ2-5; no definite D call. Germline CDR1 and CDR2: SGHDT and YYEEEE. Deletions cut 2 bases from V and 5 bases from J, with 10 bases between. The length of the CDR3 is 13 residues. CDR3 sequence: CASSFRRWETQYF. The CDR3 coding sequence is TGTGCCAGCAGCTTTCGCCGGTGGGAGACCCAGTACTTC.

The chain links TRBV7-3 to TRBJ2-2; 8 bases match TRBD2. This CDR3 is built from 16 residues. Germline CDR1 is SGHTA and CDR2 is FQGTGA. Trimming removed 1 base from V and 7 bases from J; junction bases left unmatched: 8. The CDR3 region is CASSLITGGPLGELFF. The CDR3 nucleotides read TGTGCCAGCAGCTTAATTACGGGAGGGCCTCTCGGGGAGCTGTTTTTT.

The CDR3 DNA reads TGCGCCAGCAGCTTTTTTGGGCCCCAACGGGGGAAATCCTACGAGCAGTACTTC. Translation: CASSFFGPQRGKSYEQYF. The chain couples TRBV5-1 to TRBJ2-7; the D gene is possibly TRBD2 (6 bases). In germline, CDR1 is SGHRS, CDR2 YFSETQ. Trimming stripped 2 bases from V and 1 base from J, with 22 bases between. The CDR3 runs to 18 residues.